This note documents a single T cell receptor (beta chain) sequence. These data come from a study of response to subunit inactivated influenza vaccine. TCRdb recomputed calls from the RT-PCR reads with MiXCR, one row per CDR3 protein. The sample lists approximately 170,000 distinct CDR3 sequences; around 12% were seen once. These same records also appear under a second study, on T cells expressing NK-cell markers. This second study says: For TCR beta, cDNA was produced by 5'RACE template switching with UMIs.

The TCR comes from a man in his fifties or sixties who received an inactivated influenza vaccine. The specimen was CD8+ T cells sorted from PBMCs, collected about 13 days after vaccination.

The chain's CDR3 is CASSPWGGSNYGYTF. The CDR3 DNA is TGTGCCAGCTCCCCTTGGGGAGGTTCTAACTATGGCTACACCTTC. This sequence joins TRBV6-1 and TRBJ1-2; D not resolved. From germline, CDR1 is MNHNS and CDR2 SASEGT. Trimming cost V 8 bases and J 0 bases, with 16 bases left between them. CDR3 length: 15 amino acids.